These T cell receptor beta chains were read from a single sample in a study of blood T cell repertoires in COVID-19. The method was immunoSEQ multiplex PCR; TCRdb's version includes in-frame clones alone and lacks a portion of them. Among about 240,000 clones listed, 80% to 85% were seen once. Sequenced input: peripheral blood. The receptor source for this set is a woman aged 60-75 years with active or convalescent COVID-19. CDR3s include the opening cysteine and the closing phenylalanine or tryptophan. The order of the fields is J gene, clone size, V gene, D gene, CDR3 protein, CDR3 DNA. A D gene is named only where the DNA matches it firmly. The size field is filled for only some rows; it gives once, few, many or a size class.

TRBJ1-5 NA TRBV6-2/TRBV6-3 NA CASSYFPVRNQPQHF TGTGCCAGCAGTTACTTCCCGGTTCGCAATCAGCCCCAGCATTTT
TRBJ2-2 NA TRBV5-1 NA CASSLIQNTGELFF TGCGCCAGCAGCTTGATCCAGAACACCGGGGAGCTGTTTTTT
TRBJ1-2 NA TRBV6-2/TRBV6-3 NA CASSYGQSLGGYTF TGTGCCAGCAGTTACGGGCAGTCTCTCGGCGGCTACACCTTC
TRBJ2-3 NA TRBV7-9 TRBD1 CASSPNAHRGGAGF TGTGCCAGCAGCCCCAATGCACACAGGGGCGGTGCGGGTTTT
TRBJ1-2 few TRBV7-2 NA CASSFSVNYGYTF TGTGCCAGCAGCTTCTCAGTTAACTATGGCTACACCTTC
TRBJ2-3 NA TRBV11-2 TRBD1 CASSLDRVGAPYTDTQYF TGTGCCAGCAGCTTGGACAGGGTTGGTGCCCCTTACACAGATACGCAGTATTTT
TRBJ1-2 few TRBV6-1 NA CASSDFRVGGYTF TGTGCCAGCAGTGATTTCAGGGTTGGGGGCTACACCTTC
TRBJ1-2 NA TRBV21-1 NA CASSKVDRDYGYTF TGTGCCAGCAGCAAAGTGGACAGGGACTATGGCTACACCTTC
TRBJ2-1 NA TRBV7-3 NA CASRFPGSEANEQFF TGTGCCAGCAGGTTCCCGGGGAGTGAGGCAAATGAGCAGTTCTTC
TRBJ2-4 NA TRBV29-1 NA CSVVASVGNIQYF TGCAGCGTTGTGGCTAGCGTTGGAAACATTCAGTACTTC
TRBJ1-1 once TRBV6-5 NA CATPTGGRGEAFF TGTGCCACCCCGACGGGGGGACGGGGTGAAGCTTTCTTT
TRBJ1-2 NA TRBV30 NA CAWTGNYGYTF TGTGCCTGGACAGGGAACTATGGCTACACCTTC
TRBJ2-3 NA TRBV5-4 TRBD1 CASSFRDSPTDTQYF TGTGCCAGCAGCTTCCGGGACAGCCCCACAGATACGCAGTATTTT
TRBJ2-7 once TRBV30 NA CAWSHRTGTPFYEQYF TGTGCCTGGAGTCATAGGACCGGGACACCTTTCTACGAGCAGTACTTC
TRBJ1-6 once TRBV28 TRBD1 CASSLTRPGQGSHSPLHF TGTGCCAGCAGCTTAACACGGCCGGGACAGGGTAGTCATTCACCCCTCCACTTT